This entry lists 21 T cell receptor beta chains sequenced from one sample in a study of blood T cell repertoires in COVID-19. TCRdb's table, derived via immunoSEQ multiplex PCR, lists solely in-frame clones and lacks some. The sample has roughly 500,000 clones; roughly 90% are singletons. The source material was PBMCs or T cells enriched from blood (not recorded which). The origin of the receptors is a woman aged 40 to 50 who had recovered from COVID-19.

The J gene is TRBJ2-3, the V gene TRBV24-1; TRBD1 matches 8 bases. This CDR3 is 14 amino acids long. Per germline, CDR1 KGHDR and CDR2 SFDVKD. V lost 4 bases to trimming and J lost 3 bases; unmatched junction nucleotides: 2. The CDR3 is CATSDQGATDTQYF. The DNA of the CDR3 is TGTGCCACCAGTGACCAGGGGGCAACAGATACGCAGTATTTT.

The chain links TRBV3-1 (or the pseudogene TRBV3-2) to TRBJ2-3; 13 nucleotides agree with TRBD2. The CDR3 length is 17 residues. Per the germline V gene, CDR1 is LGHDT and CDR2 is YNNKEL (reference sequence). V lost 4 bases and J lost 6; bases outside the gene matches: 10. CDR3 nucleotides: TGTGCCAGCAGCCCAAGGGGACTAGCGGGAAGGGGGGATACGCAGTATTTT. Translating it yields CASSPRGLAGRGDTQYF.

There are a few counts of this clone. This sequence joins TRBV24-1 and TRBJ2-5; maybe TRBD1 (5 bases). V lost 4 bases to trimming and J lost 1 base, with 9 bases between them. Germline assignment: CDR1 KGHDR and CDR2 SFDVKD. The CDR3 loop spans 14 amino acids. CDR3 bases: TGTGCCACCAGTGACCCTCAGGGCCAAGAGACCCAGTACTTC. This codes for CATSDPQGQETQYF.

This clone turned up a few times. This chain connects TRBV10-3 to TRBJ2-1; 10 bases fit TRBD2. Germline V CDR1 and CDR2: ENHRY, SYGVKD. The CDR3 contains 15 residues. Trimming took 4 bases from V and 8 from J; bases not matched to a gene: 8. The CDR3 nucleotides read TGTGCCATCAGTGGGACTAGCGGCCTCCAAGATGAGCAGTTCTTC. Its translation is CAISGTSGLQDEQFF.

V gene TRBV4-3 combines with J gene TRBJ1-4; 8 bases align to TRBD1. This CDR3 spans 14 amino acids. CDR1 and CDR2 from the germline V gene are LGHNA and YSLEER. With V trimmed by 1 base and J by 7 bases, 2 bases remained unmatched. The chain's CDR3 is CASSQGTGSEKLFF. CDR3 DNA sequence: TGCGCCAGCAGCCAAGGGACAGGGTCTGAAAAACTGTTTTTT.

This sequence joins TRBV7-8 and TRBJ1-1; D not resolved. Germline V gene sequence: CDR1 SGHVS, CDR2 FQNEAQ. The CDR3 is made up of 15 amino acids. Trimming took off 2 bases at V and 0 bases at J, with 10 bases between the two ends. CDR3 loop: CASSLIASVNTEAFF. The CDR3, as DNA: TGTGCCAGCAGCTTAATAGCCTCGGTGAACACTGAAGCTTTCTTT.

This clone appeared once. V and J are TRBV19 and TRBJ2-1; D may be TRBD2 (5 bases). CDR1 is LNHDA, CDR2 SQIVND, per germline (reference sequence). This CDR3 has 12 residues. V was trimmed by 2 bases and J by 9 bases, leaving 8 bases between them. CDR3 DNA sequence: TGTGCCAGTAGTATAATGGGGAGTGAGCAGTTCTTC. Translating gives CASSIMGSEQFF. Variable domain in full (rest from reference TRBV19 and TRBJ2-1): DGGITQSPKYLFRKEGQNVTLSCEQNLNHDAMYWYRQDPGQGLRLIYYSQIVNDFQKGDIAEGYSVSREKKESFPLTVTSAQKNPTAFYLCASSIMGSEQFFGPGTRLTVL.

This chain uses TRBV7-2 with TRBJ2-5; TRBD2 might be the D (5 bases). Germline V lookup: CDR1 SGHTA, CDR2 FQGNSA. Trimming took 5 bases from V and 7 from J, leaving 20 bases between them. The CDR3 contains 15 residues. This chain's CDR3 is CASSPPGVGLGTQYF. In nucleotides, the CDR3 is TGTGCCAGCAGCCCACCCGGGGTTGGCCTAGGGACCCAGTACTTC.

This rearrangement joins TRBV24-1 to TRBJ1-4; no firm D call. Germline V gene lookup returns CDR1 KGHDR and CDR2 SFDVKD. With 3 bases removed from V and 5 bases from J, the gap between germline ends came to 9 bases. The CDR3 length is 14 residues. The CDR3, as DNA: TGTGCCACCAGTGATCCGGTCCAAAATGAAAAACTGTTTTTT. Residues: CATSDPVQNEKLFF.

As DNA, the CDR3 is TGTGCCAGCAGCCCTAGGCAGGGGGTCGGAATGAACACTGAAGCTTTCTTT. Translating gives CASSPRQGVGMNTEAFF. The genes are TRBV3-1 (or the pseudogene TRBV3-2) and TRBJ1-1; TRBD1 matches 7 bases. The J segment lost 0 bases and the V segment lost 4 bases, leaving 11 bases of the junction unmatched. Germline lookup yields CDR1 LGHDT and CDR2 YNNKEL (reference sequence). The CDR3 is 17 residues long.

V gene TRBV9 combines with J gene TRBJ2-5; 7 positions match TRBD2. Germline assignment: CDR1 SGDLS and CDR2 YYNGEE. This CDR3 has 13 residues. The V and J ends lost 0 bases and 4 bases, in that order; junction bases with no gene match: 0. The CDR3 nucleotides read TGTGCCAGCAGCGTAGGCGGGGGAGAGACCCAGTACTTC. Its translation is CASSVGGGETQYF. Filled out from reference TRBV9 and TRBJ2-5, the complete variable domain reads DSGVTQTPKHLITATGQRVTLRCSPRSGDLSVYWYQQSLDQGLQFLIQYYNGEERAKGNILERFSAQQFPDLHSELNLSSLELGDSALYFCASSVGGGETQYFGPGTRLLVL.

The V call is TRBV5-4, the J call TRBJ1-4, with unresolved D. V was clipped by 2 bases and J by 4 bases, with 18 bases between them. The CDR3 sequence is 17 residues long. Per germline, CDR1 SGHNT and CDR2 YYREEE (reference sequence). CDR3 region: CASSLGYSERGNEKLFF. In DNA, the CDR3 is TGTGCCAGCAGCTTAGGATACTCGGAGCGGGGTAATGAAAAACTGTTTTTT.

In its sample, this clone was seen a few times. The V call is TRBV11-3, the J call TRBJ1-2; no clear D. Between the trimmed V and J ends, which lost 2 bases and 8 bases, there was a span of 18 bases. The germline V gene encodes CDR1 SGHNT and CDR2 YENEEA. The CDR3 length is 15 residues. CDR3 sequence (DNA): TGTGCCAGCAGCTTATTCGCAGAGGAGGCAGGAGGCTACACCTTC. It yields the protein CASSLFAEEAGGYTF.

The DNA of the CDR3 is TGTGCCAGCAGCGCCCGGACAGGGACTAACTATGGCTACACCTTC. Its translation: CASSARTGTNYGYTF. The chain employs TRBV7-8 and TRBJ1-2; TRBD1 agrees at 8 bases. Germline V gene lookup returns CDR1 SGHVS and CDR2 FQNEAQ. This CDR3 region has 15 residues. J lost 0 bases, V lost 5 bases, and 5 bases had no gene match.

This clone was counted many times. The rearrangement joins TRBV11-2 to TRBJ1-2, with a weak D call TRBD1 (6 bases). The V end was cut by 6 bases, the J end by 8 bases, with 13 bases between. The germline gives CDR1 SGHAT, CDR2 FQNNGV. The CDR3 length is 12 residues. In nucleotides, the CDR3 is TGTGCCAGCAGTAACACAGGGTTAGGCTACACCTTC. Translating it yields CASSNTGLGYTF.

J is TRBJ2-2 and V is TRBV5-1, with TRBD2 matching 7 bases. The CDR3 runs 15 residues. Germline CDR1 and CDR2: SGHRS and YFSETQ. V lost 3 bases and J lost 5; bases outside the gene matches: 7. This CDR3 reads CASSSGGRNTGELFF. As DNA, the CDR3 is TGCGCCAGCAGCTCGGGGGGACGGAATACCGGGGAGCTGTTTTTT.

V is TRBV19 and J is TRBJ1-6, with TRBD1 identical over 10 bases. The CDR3 contains 17 residues. CDR1 LNHDA and CDR2 SQIVND come from the germline V gene (reference sequence). V lost 7 bases, J lost 5 bases, and 11 bases stayed unmatched. CDR3 loop: CASTSRGDRGHNSPLHF. In DNA form, the CDR3 reads TGTGCCAGTACTTCGAGAGGGGACAGGGGACATAATTCACCCCTCCACTTT.

The rearrangement uses TRBV5-1 and TRBJ1-6, with D tentatively TRBD1 (6 bases). Between the trimmed V and J ends, which lost 6 bases and 8 bases, there was a span of 12 bases. Per the germline V gene, CDR1 is SGHRS and CDR2 is YFSETQ. The CDR3 runs 13 residues. The CDR3 spells CASKLPGDSPLHF. DNA of the CDR3: TGCGCCAGCAAGCTTCCAGGGGATTCACCCCTCCACTTT.

J is TRBJ2-1 and V is TRBV6-4, with 8 bases that match TRBD2. The CDR3 is made up of 13 amino acids. The V and J ends lost 5 bases and 12 bases, in that order; junction bases with no gene match: 9. The germline V gene encodes CDR1 MRHNA and CDR2 SNTAGT. The CDR3 loop is CASSPGTSVVQFF. In DNA, the CDR3 is TGTGCCAGCAGTCCCGGGACTAGTGTCGTGCAGTTCTTC.

The chain combines TRBV5-1 with TRBJ1-1; possibly TRBD1 for D (6 bases). Trimming shortened V by 4 bases and J by 3 bases, and 13 bases separated the two germline ends. The CDR3 has 14 residues. CDR1 SGHRS and CDR2 YFSETQ come from the germline V gene. The CDR3 DNA reads as TGCGCCAGCAGCCTGGCAGGGGACGACACTGAAGCTTTCTTT. Protein: CASSLAGDDTEAFF.

This chain uses TRBV24-1 with TRBJ1-2; 7 bases align to TRBD1. The CDR3 extends over 14 amino acids. V lost 4 bases, J lost 8 bases, and 9 bases stayed unmatched. Germline-derived CDR1 and CDR2 are KGHDR and SFDVKD. CDR3 in DNA: TGTGCCACCAGTGACCCCCGGACAGGAGGAGGCTACACCTTC. It is translated as CATSDPRTGGGYTF.